Following are 2 T cell receptor beta chains from one sample sequenced in a study of breast tumors, draining lymph nodes, adjacent tissues. Each CDR3 protein is one row after TCRdb ran MiXCR on the multiplex PCR reads. The sample lists about 120,000 distinct CDR3 sequences; 15% to 20% were seen once. Axillary draining lymph nodes of breast cancer patients supplied the node samples. Sequenced input: axillary lymph node tissue. The receptors stem from a female donor with breast cancer. Some clones in this sample may be carry-over from other donors' samples.

This clonotype was seen repeatedly, ten times or more. The rearrangement links TRBV7-2 to TRBJ2-1, with TRBD2 identical over 10 bases. V gave up 5 bases and J gave up 9 bases; unmatched junction bases: 13. CDR1 and CDR2 from the germline V gene are SGHTA and FQGNSA. The CDR3 is made up of 16 amino acids. CDR3 DNA sequence: TGTGCCAGCAGCGTACTAGCGGGACAGATAGTCAGTGAGCAGTTCTTC. Translated: CASSVLAGQIVSEQFF.

This clonotype was detected many times. The V gene is TRBV2, the J gene TRBJ1-4; 7 bases are a match to TRBD1. CDR1 is SNHLY and CDR2 is FYNNEI in the germline V gene. The CDR3 totals 17 residues. V lost 4 bases and J lost 13; bases outside the gene matches: 21. In DNA, the CDR3 is TGTGCCAGCAGTGTCGGGACAGTCAGAAGGGGGCTAAATGGACTGTTTTTT. Encoded protein: CASSVGTVRRGLNGLFF.